This TCR beta chain is from a study of identical twins. Germline V CDR1 and CDR2: DFQATT, SNEGSKA (reference sequence). The junction had 9 bases not matched to a gene; V was cut back by 6 bases and J by 1 base. CDR3 length equals 17 residues. Overall study results and limits: With beta out-of-frame sequences, excess sharing by twins was weaker. Among out-of-frame alpha sequences shared by twins, low generation probability occurred in excess.

There are many counts of this clonotype. What it recognizes is unknown. A universal primer site arose from template switching, and cDNA bore unique molecular identifiers. TCRdb ran MiXCR on the 5' RACE reads and lists one entry per CDR3 protein. Among about 240,000 distinct CDR3 sequences listed, 9.5% to 15% were seen once. In addition, the sample was reused for a study of yellow fever vaccine responses in identical twins.

What was sequenced was memory (CD45RO+) T cells sorted from blood. This sequence was found in a young woman in good health. J is TRBJ2-4 and V is TRBV20-1, with TRBD2 identical over 13 bases. The CDR3 coding sequence is TGCAGTGCAATTACTAGCGGGAGGGATCGGGCCAAAAACATTCAGTACTTC. Amino acid sequence: CSAITSGRDRAKNIQYF.